This TCR beta chain was documented in a study of blood T cells in healthy people across ages. Broader study findings: Significant beta diversity loss was already apparent by age roughly 43, declining roughly linearly. Diversity was estimated from one million T cells, and these estimates were considered underestimates.

Next came a second PCR, run for about 6 to 12 cycles, which used a sample-barcoded 5' primer along with a J-beta primer mix. A single record per CDR3 protein comes from TCRdb applying MiXCR to the 5' RACE reads. Seen here are around 1,000,000 distinct CDR3 sequences, less than 25% observed once, and the top ten hold less than 0.75%. CDR1 is MNHNS, CDR2 SASEGT, per germline. The V end was cut by 2 bases, the J end by 0 bases, with 5 bases between. The CDR3 has 15 residues. On this clonotype: Its antigen remains unidentified.

The study drew donors from healthy Caucasian individuals in Russia aged roughly 6 to 95. These data were also filed under a second study, of T cells of mothers and their children. That source notes: Addition of sample barcodes and 2-4 random nucleotides occurred through the M1S primer of the second PCR.

J is TRBJ1-6 and V is TRBV6-1; D gene unclear. The receptor was isolated from a girl under 10 years old in good health. The material sequenced was blood. In nucleotides, the CDR3 is TGTGCCAGCAGTGAAATTGCCTCCTATAATTCACCCCTCCACTTT. The encoded protein is CASSEIASYNSPLHF.